The present T cell receptor (beta chain) was sequenced within a study of graft-versus-host responses after intestinal transplantation. Study overall: Anti-thymocyte globulin induction preceded about three years of tacrolimus and steroid maintenance in all recipients. Points from the study as a whole: Recipient bone marrow held GvH clones, some seen earlier in ileum or blood.

The repertoire was sequenced with immunoSEQ multiplex PCR; TCRdb's copy has only in-frame clones and lacks some. The table records about 120,000 clones, less than 95% of them present only once. Concerning this clone itself: Its target is not known.

This CDR3 is 16 amino acids long. Germline-derived CDR1 and CDR2 are SGHRS and YFSETQ. V shed 0 bases, J shed 0 bases, and the junction held 2 bases outside the gene matches. The sequenced sample was unstimulated CD4+ T cells sorted from spleen or lymph node cells, obtained before intestinal transplant. The receptor comes from a human donor who received an intestinal transplant. The chain combines TRBV5-1 with TRBJ2-1; 8 nucleotides line up with TRBD2. CDR3 sequence reads: CASSLERGSSYNEQFF. DNA for the CDR3: TGCGCCAGCAGCTTGGAGCGGGGGAGCTCCTACAATGAGCAGTTCTTC.